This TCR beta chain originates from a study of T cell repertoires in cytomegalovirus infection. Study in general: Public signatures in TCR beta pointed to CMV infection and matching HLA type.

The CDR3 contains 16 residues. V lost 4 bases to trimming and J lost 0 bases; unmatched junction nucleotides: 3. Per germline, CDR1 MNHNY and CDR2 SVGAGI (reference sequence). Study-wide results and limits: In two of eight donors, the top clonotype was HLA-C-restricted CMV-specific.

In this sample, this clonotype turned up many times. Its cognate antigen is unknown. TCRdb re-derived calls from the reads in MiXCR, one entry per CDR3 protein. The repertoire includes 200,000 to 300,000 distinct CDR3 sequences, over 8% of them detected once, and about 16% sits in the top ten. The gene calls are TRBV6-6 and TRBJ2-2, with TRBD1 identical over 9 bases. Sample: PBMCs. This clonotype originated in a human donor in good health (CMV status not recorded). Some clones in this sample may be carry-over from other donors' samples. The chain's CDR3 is CASSSGTGPNTGELFF. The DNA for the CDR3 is TGTGCCAGCAGTTCCGGGACAGGGCCGAACACCGGGGAGCTGTTTTTT.